These 7 T cell receptor beta chains were all obtained from the same sample, sequenced in a study of shared clonotypes between healthy human individuals. Naive CD8 cells lacked CD45RO and underwent positive selection for CCR7, leaving out terminally differentiated effector memory CD45RA+ cells. The method was immunoSEQ multiplex PCR; TCRdb's version includes in-frame clones alone and lacks a portion of them. The sample includes over 2 million clones, over 85% of them seen just once. Sequencing used naive CD8+ T cells sorted from blood. The receptors derive from a man between 18 and 29 years old in good health.

The chain combines TRBV28 with TRBJ1-2; D unresolved. Trimming left V 3 bases short and J 0 bases short, with 17 bases between. The germline CDR1 and CDR2 sequences are MDHEN and SYDVKM. The CDR3 has 17 residues. The CDR3 protein is CASSLTRGRNPNYGYTF. For the CDR3, the DNA is TGTGCCAGCAGTTTGACGCGGGGTCGCAATCCTAACTATGGCTACACCTTC.

V gene TRBV7-9 combines with J gene TRBJ2-7; 8 bases match TRBD1. The CDR3 contains 16 residues. Germline CDR1 is SEHNR and CDR2 is FQNEAQ (reference sequence). The J segment lost 2 bases and the V segment lost 4 bases, leaving 10 bases of the junction unmatched. The CDR3 loop reads CASSSSDRGPPYEQYF. The CDR3, as DNA: TGTGCCAGCAGCTCCAGCGACAGGGGACCCCCCTACGAGCAGTACTTC.

The chain links TRBV2 to TRBJ2-3; the match to TRBD2 covers 9 bases. J gave up 2 bases and V 0 bases, and 3 bases lay outside the gene matches. This CDR3 region has 16 residues. Germline V lookup: CDR1 SNHLY, CDR2 FYNNEI. The CDR3: CASSEASGRPTDTQYF. The CDR3 DNA follows: TGTGCCAGCAGTGAAGCGAGCGGGAGGCCCACAGATACGCAGTATTTT. The variable domain in full, completed from reference TRBV2 and TRBJ2-3, reads EPEVTQTPSHQVTQMGQEVILRCVPISNHLYFYWYRQILGQKVEFLVSFYNNEISEKSEIFDDQFSVERPDGSNFTLKIRSTKLEDSAMYFCASSEASGRPTDTQYFGPGTRLTVL.

This chain joins TRBV12-2 and TRBJ2-1; the table's TRBD1 call for D was not verified on the DNA. TRBV12-2 is termed a pseudogene. The CDR3 is 20 residues long. CDR3 bases: TGTGCAAGTCGCTACAGTAAGGTCAGAGCCCCTTTCTGTCCCCAGGATGAGCAGTTCTTC. Protein: CASRYSKVRAPFCPQDEQFF.

In its sample, this clone was seen once. The sample holds other DNA sequences that translate to the same CDR3. The chain links TRBV4-1 to TRBJ2-7; 8 bases line up with TRBD1. V was pared by 1 base and J by 2 bases, with 4 bases of the junction left unmatched. CDR3 size: 15 residues. The germline V gene encodes CDR1 MGHRA and CDR2 YSYEKL. The CDR3 spells CASSQVGQGAYEQYF. The CDR3, as DNA: TGCGCCAGCAGCCAAGTAGGACAGGGCGCCTACGAGCAGTACTTC.

Of note for this clone: The sample holds other DNA sequences that translate to the same CDR3. V is TRBV4-1 and J is TRBJ2-7; 11 bases match TRBD1. Looked up from germline, CDR1 is MGHRA and CDR2 is YSYEKL. CDR3 length: 15 residues. V lost 3 bases to trimming and J lost 2 bases; unmatched junction nucleotides: 3. DNA of the CDR3: TGCGCCAGCAGCCAGGGACAGGGGGTTGCCTACGAGCAGTACTTC. Translating it yields CASSQGQGVAYEQYF.

This chain connects TRBV11-2 to TRBJ2-3; 11 bases match TRBD1. V lost 4 bases to trimming and J lost 2 bases; unmatched junction nucleotides: 11. Germline CDR1 SGHAT, CDR2 FQNNGV. This CDR3 spans 18 amino acids. CDR3 region: CASSYFPSGQGDTDTQYF. The CDR3 nucleotides read TGTGCCAGCAGCTACTTCCCCTCGGGACAGGGGGACACAGATACGCAGTATTTT. The full variable domain, completed using reference TRBV11-2 and TRBJ2-3, is EAGVAQSPRYKIIEKRQSVAFWCNPISGHATLYWYQQILGQGPKLLIQFQNNGVVDDSQLPKDRFSAERLKGVDSTLKIQPAKLEDSAVYLCASSYFPSGQGDTDTQYFGPGTRLTVL.